The T cell receptor beta chain described here comes from a study of blood T cell repertoires in COVID-19. At the level of the study: The United States, Italy and Spain provided the acute and convalescent COVID-19 samples. Sources were T cells, B-cell-depleted T cells, or PBMCs; the material itself was cDNA or gDNA.

Original processing notes: Amplification of reference gene primers was used by the study to estimate nucleated cell counts. This table comes from immunoSEQ multiplex PCR, and its TCRdb copy is limited to in-frame clones, with some not included. V and J calls and clone size follow that table, whereas D and trimming were derived from the DNA. In the table there are about 240,000 clones, approximately 85% of which are singletons. V was trimmed by 2 bases and J by 1 base, leaving 21 bases between them. The CDR3 extends over 18 amino acids. Germline CDR1 is SGHRS and CDR2 is YFSETQ. The specimen sequenced was peripheral blood. The rearrangement uses TRBV5-1 and TRBJ1-2; a possible D gene is TRBD1 (5 bases). This sequence originates from a woman aged 30 to 39 with acute or convalescent COVID-19. CDR3 protein: CASSFSREGQQVNYGYTF. CDR3 DNA sequence: TGCGCCAGCAGCTTTTCCCGGGAGGGGCAACAAGTTAACTATGGCTACACCTTC.